This TCR beta chain was sequenced for a study of T cells in Graves' hyperthyroidism and ophthalmopathy. Study outcomes and limitations: Stable hyperthyroidism was told apart from ophthalmopathy by a model built on 13 V-J features.

The CDR3 contains 14 residues. Per germline, CDR1 DFQATT and CDR2 SNEGSKA (reference sequence). V shed 0 bases and J shed 0 bases, with 6 bases lying between them. It was uncontrolled infection, other autoimmune disease, pregnancy or lactation that excluded patients. Clinical symptoms, serum thyroxine, TRAb, thyroid ultrasound and orbital computed tomography informed diagnoses. RNA transcripts served as the template for amplifying TCR beta CDR3 regions. The HTBI primer set was used in a first-round RT-PCR of the TCR CDR3. TCRdb reanalysed the multiplex PCR reads using MiXCR and keeps one entry per CDR3 protein. The sample consists of roughly 640,000 distinct CDR3 sequences, approximately 16% of them appearing once. This clonotype was found many times. What it recognizes is unknown.

The sequence came from a middle-aged woman with Graves' ophthalmopathy. The chain couples TRBV20-1 to TRBJ2-1; D uncertain. The sequencing input was blood. CDR3 coding DNA: TGCAGTGCTAGAGATATTAGCTCCTACAATGAGCAGTTCTTC. Protein sequence: CSARDISSYNEQFF.